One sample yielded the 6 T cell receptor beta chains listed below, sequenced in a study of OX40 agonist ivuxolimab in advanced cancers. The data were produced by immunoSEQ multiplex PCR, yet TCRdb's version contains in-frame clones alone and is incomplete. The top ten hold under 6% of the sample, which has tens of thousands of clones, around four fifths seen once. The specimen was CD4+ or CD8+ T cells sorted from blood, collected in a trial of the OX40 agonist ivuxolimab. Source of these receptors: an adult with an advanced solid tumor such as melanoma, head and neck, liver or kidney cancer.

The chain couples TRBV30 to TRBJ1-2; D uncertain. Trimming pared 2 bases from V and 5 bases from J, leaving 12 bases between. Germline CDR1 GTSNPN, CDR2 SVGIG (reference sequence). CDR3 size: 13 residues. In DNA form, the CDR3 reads TGTGCCTGGAGTTACGGTCGTTGGTATGGCTACACCTTC. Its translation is CAWSYGRWYGYTF.

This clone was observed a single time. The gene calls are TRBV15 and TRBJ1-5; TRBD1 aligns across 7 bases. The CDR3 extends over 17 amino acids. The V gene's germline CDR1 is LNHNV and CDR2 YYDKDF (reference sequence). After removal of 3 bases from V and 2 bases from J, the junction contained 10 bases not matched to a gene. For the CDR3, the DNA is TGTGCCACCAGCAGGGGGCCTCGAACAGGGGGCAATCAGCCCCAGCATTTT. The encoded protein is CATSRGPRTGGNQPQHF.

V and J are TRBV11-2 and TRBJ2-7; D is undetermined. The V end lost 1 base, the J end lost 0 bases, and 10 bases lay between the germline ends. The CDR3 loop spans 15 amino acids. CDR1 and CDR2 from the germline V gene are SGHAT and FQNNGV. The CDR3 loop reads CASSLGPPPSYEQYF. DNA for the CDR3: TGTGCCAGCAGCTTAGGCCCTCCACCCTCCTACGAGCAGTACTTC.

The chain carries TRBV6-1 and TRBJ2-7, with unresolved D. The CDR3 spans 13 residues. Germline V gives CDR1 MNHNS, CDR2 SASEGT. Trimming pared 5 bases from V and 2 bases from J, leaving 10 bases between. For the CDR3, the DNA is TGTGCCAGCAGTCGCGGTCCGACCTACGAGCAGTACTTC. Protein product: CASSRGPTYEQYF.

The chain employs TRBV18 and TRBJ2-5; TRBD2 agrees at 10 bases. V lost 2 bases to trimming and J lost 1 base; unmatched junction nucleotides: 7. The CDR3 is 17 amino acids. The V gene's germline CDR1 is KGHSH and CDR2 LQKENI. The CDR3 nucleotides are TGTGCCAGCTCACCAAACTTAGCGGGAGGTGCCCAAGAGACCCAGTACTTC. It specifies CASSPNLAGGAQETQYF.

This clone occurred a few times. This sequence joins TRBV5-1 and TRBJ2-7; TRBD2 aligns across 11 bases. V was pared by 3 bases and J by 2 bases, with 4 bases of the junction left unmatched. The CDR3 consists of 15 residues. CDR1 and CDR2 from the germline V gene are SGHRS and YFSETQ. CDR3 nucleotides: TGCGCCAGCAGCTCTACTAGCGGGAGAACCTACGAGCAGTACTTC. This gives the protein CASSSTSGRTYEQYF.